The 9 T cell receptor beta chains below come from one sample, sequenced in a study of blood T cell repertoires in COVID-19. The repertoire was sequenced with immunoSEQ multiplex PCR; TCRdb's copy has only in-frame clones and lacks some. This sample has about 250,000 clones; under 90% occur once, and the top ten carry over 1.5%. Sequences were obtained from PBMCs or T cells enriched from blood (not recorded which). Every receptor here comes from a man aged 35 to 55 who had recovered from COVID-19.

The chain recombines TRBV30 with TRBJ2-3; perhaps TRBD2 as D (5 bases). Germline-derived CDR1 and CDR2 are GTSNPN and SVGIG (reference sequence). V lost 0 bases to trimming and J lost 0 bases, with 7 bases between them. This CDR3 region has 14 residues. The CDR3 region has the DNA TGTGCCTGGAGTGTGGAGGACAGCACAGATACGCAGTATTTT. It encodes CAWSVEDSTDTQYF.

The chain recombines TRBV4-2 with TRBJ1-6; 7 bases line up with TRBD1. This CDR3 region has 16 residues. Germline CDR1 reads LGHNA; CDR2 reads YNFKEQ. V shed 3 bases, J shed 2 bases, and the junction held 4 bases outside the gene matches. As DNA, the CDR3 is TGTGCCAGCAGCCATGCCGACAGGGCCTATAATTCACCCCTCCACTTT. This gives the protein CASSHADRAYNSPLHF.

The V and J genes are TRBV19 and TRBJ2-7; no reliable D call. The ends were cut back, 2 bases at V and 6 bases at J, with 14 bases in the middle. Germline V gives CDR1 LNHDA, CDR2 SQIVND (reference sequence). The CDR3 is 14 residues long. The CDR3 loop is CASSILAGSLEQYF. CDR3 nucleotide sequence: TGTGCCAGTAGTATACTCGCCGGTTCCCTCGAGCAGTACTTC.

V is TRBV7-9 and J is TRBJ1-1; D perhaps matches TRBD1 (6 bases). This CDR3 contains 13 residues. Germline V lookup: CDR1 SEHNR, CDR2 FQNEAQ (reference sequence). Trimming took 5 bases from V and 6 from J, leaving 13 bases between them. The CDR3 coding sequence is TGTGCCAGCAGCCCGCCGACAGGCCCTGAAGCTTTCTTT. Encoded protein: CASSPPTGPEAFF.

This chain links TRBV7-9 with TRBJ1-1; 7 bases match TRBD1. This CDR3 contains 14 residues. Trimming removed 5 bases from V and 4 bases from J; junction bases left unmatched: 7. Looked up from germline, CDR1 is SEHNR and CDR2 is FQNEAQ (reference sequence). Here the CDR3 DNA reads TGTGCCAGCAGCCCGACAGGGTCGGTCACTGAAGCTTTCTTT. It codes for CASSPTGSVTEAFF.

This chain links TRBV20-1 with TRBJ1-4; the D gene is possibly TRBD1 (5 bases). The CDR3 extends over 10 amino acids. Trimming pared 6 bases from V and 8 bases from J, leaving 7 bases between. The germline V gene has CDR1 DFQATT and CDR2 SNEGSKA (reference sequence). The CDR3 sequence: CSATDEKLFF. The CDR3 nucleotides read TGCAGTGCGACAGACGAAAAACTGTTTTTT.

The V and J genes are TRBV9 and TRBJ2-1; 8 bases align to TRBD1. Trimming took 2 bases from V and 7 from J; bases not matched to a gene: 5. Germline V gene sequence: CDR1 SGDLS, CDR2 YYNGEE. The CDR3 has 14 residues. DNA for the CDR3: TGTGCCAGCAGCGTGGGACAGGAGGGAAATGAGCAGTTCTTC. It encodes CASSVGQEGNEQFF.

V usage is TRBV6-5 and J usage is TRBJ1-1; D remains unclear. CDR3 size: 13 residues. Deletions cut 4 bases from V and 3 bases from J, with 9 bases between. Germline CDR1 MNHEY, CDR2 SVGAGI. CDR3 in DNA: TGTGCCAGCAGTTCGCGGGTTTACACTGAAGCTTTCTTT. Translation gives CASSSRVYTEAFF.

The genes are TRBV29-1 and TRBJ2-7, with 9 bases fitting TRBD1. J gave up 6 bases and V 3 bases, and 6 bases lay outside the gene matches. This CDR3 is 13 amino acids long. CDR1 and CDR2 from the germline V gene are SQVTM and ANQGSEA. The CDR3 sequence is CSVDRTGAGEQYF. The CDR3 nucleotides are TGCAGCGTTGACCGGACAGGGGCCGGCGAGCAGTACTTC.